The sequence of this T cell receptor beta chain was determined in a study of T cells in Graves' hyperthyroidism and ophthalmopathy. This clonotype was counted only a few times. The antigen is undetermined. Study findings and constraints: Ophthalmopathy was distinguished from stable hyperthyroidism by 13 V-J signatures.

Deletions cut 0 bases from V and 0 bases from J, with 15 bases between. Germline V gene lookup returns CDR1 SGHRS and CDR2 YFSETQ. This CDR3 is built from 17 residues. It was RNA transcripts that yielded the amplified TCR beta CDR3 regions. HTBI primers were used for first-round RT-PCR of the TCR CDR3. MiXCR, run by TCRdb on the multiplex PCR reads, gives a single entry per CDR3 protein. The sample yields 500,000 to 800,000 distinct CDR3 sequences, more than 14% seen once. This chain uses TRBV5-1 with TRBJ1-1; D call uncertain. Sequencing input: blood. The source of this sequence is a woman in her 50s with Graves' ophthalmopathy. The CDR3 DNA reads TGCGCCAGCAGCTTGGCTGTATTCCAAACCTTGAACACTGAAGCTTTCTTT. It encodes CASSLAVFQTLNTEAFF.